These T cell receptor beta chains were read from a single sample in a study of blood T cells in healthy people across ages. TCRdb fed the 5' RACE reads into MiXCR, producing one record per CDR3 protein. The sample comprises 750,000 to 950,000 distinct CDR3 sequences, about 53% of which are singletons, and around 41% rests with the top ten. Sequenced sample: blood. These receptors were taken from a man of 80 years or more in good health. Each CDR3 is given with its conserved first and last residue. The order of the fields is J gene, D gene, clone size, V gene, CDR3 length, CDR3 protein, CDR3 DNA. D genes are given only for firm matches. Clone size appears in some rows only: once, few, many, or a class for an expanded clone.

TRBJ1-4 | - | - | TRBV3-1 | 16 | CASSQRPGLTNGGLFF | TGTGCCAGCAGCCAGCGTCCGGGACTGACTAATGGTGGACTGTTTTTT
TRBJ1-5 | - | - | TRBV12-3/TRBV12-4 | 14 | CASRVRGSGQPQHF | TGTGCCAGCAGGGTACGAGGGAGCGGGCAGCCCCAGCATTTT
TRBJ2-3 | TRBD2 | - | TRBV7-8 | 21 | CASSLIGLADYRGGQHRYAYF | TGTGCCAGCAGCTTAATTGGACTAGCGGACTACAGAGGGGGCCAGCACAGATACGCGTATTTT
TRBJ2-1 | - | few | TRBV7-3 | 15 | CASSPSRTGNYEQFF | TGTGCCAGCAGCCCCTCCCGCACCGGGAACTATGAGCAGTTCTTC
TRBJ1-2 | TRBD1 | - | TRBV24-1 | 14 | CATSQTGAGYGYTF | TGTGCCACCAGTCAGACAGGGGCAGGCTATGGCTACACCTTC
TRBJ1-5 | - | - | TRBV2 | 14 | CASSAQGPGQPQHF | TGTGCCAGCAGCGCACAGGGACCAGGGCAGCCCCAGCATTTT
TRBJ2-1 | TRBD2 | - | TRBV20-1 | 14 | CSATTSGSLNEQFF | TGCAGTGCTACGACTAGCGGGAGCCTGAATGAGCAGTTCTTC
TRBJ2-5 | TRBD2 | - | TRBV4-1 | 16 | CASSPGQLADLSEQYF | TGCGCCAGCAGCCCAGGCCAACTAGCGGATTTAAGTGAGCAGTACTTC
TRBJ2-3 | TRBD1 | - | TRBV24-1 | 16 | CATSDLQGTSTDTQYF | TGTGCCACCAGTGATTTACAGGGGACAAGCACAGATACGCAGTATTTT
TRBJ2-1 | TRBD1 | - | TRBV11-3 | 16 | CASSLEVRDRGNEQFF | TGTGCCAGCAGCTTAGAGGTTCGGGACAGGGGAAATGAACAGTTCTTC
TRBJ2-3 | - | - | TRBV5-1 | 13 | CASSVEVPRYAYF | TGCGCCAGCAGCGTGGAGGTCCCCAGATACGCGTATTTT
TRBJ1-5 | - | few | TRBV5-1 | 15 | CASSLGTVSNQPQHF | TGCGCCAGCAGCTTGGGGACGGTCAGCAATCAGCCCCAGCATTTT
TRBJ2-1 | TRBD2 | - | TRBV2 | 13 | CASLGLARYEQFF | TGTGCCAGCCTGGGACTAGCGAGATACGAGCAGTTCTTC
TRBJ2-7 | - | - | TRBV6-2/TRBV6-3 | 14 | CASSYVLAGREQYF | TGTGCCAGCAGTTACGTACTAGCAGGACGCGAGCAGTACTTC
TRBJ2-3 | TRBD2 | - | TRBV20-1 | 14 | CSAGASGSTDTQYF | TGCAGTGCTGGGGCTAGCGGGAGCACAGATACGCAGTATTTT
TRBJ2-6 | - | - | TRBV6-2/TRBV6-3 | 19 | CASSYSKGERGSGANVLTF | TGTGCCAGCAGTTACTCGAAGGGGGAACGAGGCTCTGGGGCCAACGTCCTGACTTTC
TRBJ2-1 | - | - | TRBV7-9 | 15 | CASSHRDSTYNEQFF | TGTGCCAGCAGCCACCGGGACTCGACCTACAATGAGCAGTTCTTC
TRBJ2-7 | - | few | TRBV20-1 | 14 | CSARDLSRLSEQYF | TGCAGTGCTAGAGATCTCAGTAGGCTATCAGAGCAGTACTTC
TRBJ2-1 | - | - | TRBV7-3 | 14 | CASSFAEQYNEQFF | TGTGCCAGCAGCTTTGCGGAACAATACAATGAGCAGTTCTTC
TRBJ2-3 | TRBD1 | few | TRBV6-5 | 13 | CASSSGGGRYAYF | TGTGCCAGCAGTTCAGGGGGCGGAAGATACGCGTATTTT
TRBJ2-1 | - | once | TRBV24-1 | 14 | CATSRAPGTNEQFF | TGTGCCACCAGTCGAGCCCCAGGGACGAATGAGCAGTTCTTC
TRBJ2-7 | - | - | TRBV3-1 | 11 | CASSFKTEQYF | TGTGCCAGCAGCTTCAAAACCGAGCAGTACTTC
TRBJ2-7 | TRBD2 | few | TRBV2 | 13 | CASSEGFATSGYF | TGTGCCAGCAGTGAAGGCTTTGCGACTAGCGGGTACTTC
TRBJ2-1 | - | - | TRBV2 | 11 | CASGERNEQFF | TGTGCCAGCGGGGAGCGGAATGAGCAGTTCTTC
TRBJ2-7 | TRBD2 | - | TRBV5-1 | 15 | CASSPITSGSYEQYF | TGCGCCAGCAGCCCGATCACTAGCGGGTCCTACGAGCAGTACTTC
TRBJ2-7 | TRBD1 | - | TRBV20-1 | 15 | CSARAGTGGPYEQYF | TGCAGTGCTAGAGCGGGGACAGGGGGCCCCTACGAGCAGTACTTC
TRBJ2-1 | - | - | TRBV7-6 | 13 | CASSPAPSTEQFF | TGTGCCAGCAGCCCAGCCCCTAGCACTGAGCAGTTCTTC
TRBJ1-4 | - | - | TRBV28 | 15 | CASSRNGNFNEKLFF | TGTGCCAGCAGCCGAAACGGGAACTTTAATGAAAAACTGTTTTTT
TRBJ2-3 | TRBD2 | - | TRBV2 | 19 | CASSEALELAGGNHRYAYF | TGTGCCAGCAGCGAGGCTTTGGAACTAGCGGGAGGAAATCACAGATACGCGTATTTT
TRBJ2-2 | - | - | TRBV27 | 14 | CASSLPSNTGELFF | TGTGCCAGCAGTTTACCCTCTAACACCGGGGAGCTGTTTTTT
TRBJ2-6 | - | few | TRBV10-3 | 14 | CAIYRGSGANVLTF | TGTGCCATCTATCGGGGATCTGGGGCCAACGTCCTGACTTTC
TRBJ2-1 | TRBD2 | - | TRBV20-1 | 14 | CSARLRTSALGEFF | TGCAGTGCTAGGTTAAGGACTAGCGCTCTGGGGGAGTTCTTC
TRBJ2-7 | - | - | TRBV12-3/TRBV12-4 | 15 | CASRAQEGSSYEQYF | TGTGCCAGCAGGGCGCAGGAGGGTAGCTCCTACGAGCAGTACTTC
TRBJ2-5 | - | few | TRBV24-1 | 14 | CATSDSSFGSGQYF | TGTGCCACCAGTGACTCGAGTTTTGGGTCCGGGCAGTACTTC
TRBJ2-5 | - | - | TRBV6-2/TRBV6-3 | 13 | CARSSALANEQYF | TGTGCCCGCAGTTCCGCCCTGGCCAATGAGCAGTACTTC
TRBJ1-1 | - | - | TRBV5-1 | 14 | CASSLQTMNTEAFF | TGCGCCAGCAGCTTGCAGACCATGAACACTGAAGCTTTCTTT
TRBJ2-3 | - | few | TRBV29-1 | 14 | CSIRAGMLTDTQYF | TGCAGCATCCGGGCAGGGATGTTGACAGATACGCAGTATTTT
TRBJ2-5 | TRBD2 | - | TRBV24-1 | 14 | CATSETGTTGREYF | TGTGCCACCAGTGAGACGGGGACTACCGGTCGGGAGTACTTC
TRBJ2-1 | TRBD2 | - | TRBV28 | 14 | CASSFPGGSYQQFF | TGTGCCAGCAGTTTCCCGGGAGGGTCTTACCAGCAGTTCTTC
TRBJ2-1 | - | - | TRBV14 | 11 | CASRTVGEQFF | TGTGCCAGCCGGACGGTAGGCGAGCAGTTCTTC
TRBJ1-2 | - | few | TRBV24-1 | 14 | CATSDLRVSYGYTF | TGTGCCACCAGTGATTTGCGGGTTTCCTATGGCTACACCTTC
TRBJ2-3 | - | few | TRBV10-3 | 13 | CAISEESQLNAYF | TGTGCCATCAGTGAGGAGAGTCAGCTCAACGCGTATTTT